The sequence of this TCR beta chain was determined in a study of blood T cell repertoires in COVID-19. Germline-derived CDR1 and CDR2 are KGHSH and LQKENI. Trimming took off 2 bases at V and 1 base at J, with 23 bases between the two ends. The CDR3 is made up of 19 amino acids. In terms of age and location, participants ranged from roughly 18 to 89 years and lived in about two dozen US areas. Grouping used clinical history reported by participants in a survey and questionnaire. Authors' processing steps: It was from reference gene primer amplification that nucleated cell counts were estimated. The repertoire was sequenced with immunoSEQ multiplex PCR; TCRdb's copy has only in-frame clones and lacks some. That table supplies the V and J calls and clone size; D and trimming were determined from the DNA. This sample yields some 170,000 clones, of which 84% are seen a single time; approximately 14% belongs to the top ten.

The specimen was PBMCs or T cells enriched from blood (not recorded which). The origin of this receptor is a man aged 50 or older who had recovered from COVID-19. J is TRBJ1-1 and V is TRBV18; D gene uncertain. The CDR3 bases are TGTGCCAGCTCACCAACCACCCGTCCAGGACTGGCGGCGAACACTGAAGCTTTCTTT. This translates into CASSPTTRPGLAANTEAFF.